This T cell receptor beta chain was observed in a study of blood T cell repertoires in COVID-19. Whole-study context: Whether acute or convalescent, the COVID-19 samples came from the United States, Italy and Spain.

CDR3 length: 15 residues. Germline CDR1 and CDR2: SGDLS and YYNGEE. Trimming removed 0 bases from V and 3 bases from J, with 12 bases in between. Profiled with immunoSEQ multiplex PCR; TCRdb holds only in-frame clones, not every one. The profile shows over 25,000 clones, around 90% of them singletons. Specimen: peripheral blood. The V call is TRBV9, the J call TRBJ1-2, with D uncertain. The source is a human donor with active COVID-19. The donor label of this sample is uncertain. The CDR3 spells CASSVDGRGDYGYTF. The DNA of the CDR3 is TGTGCCAGCAGCGTAGACGGGAGAGGCGACTATGGCTACACCTTC.